This T cell receptor (beta chain) was retrieved from a study of cytomegalovirus exposure and HLA in healthy donors. Overall study context: Of some 360 genotyped donors, roughly 86% clustered with self-reported Caucasian donors. Broader study findings: Rare sequences made up most TCRs, while some public TCRs were found in many donors. Later work found that TCR association rates differed between HLA loci; DRB1 had the most and HLA-C the fewest.

Remarks on this clone: The target antigen is unknown.

Primers included in the PCR were 60 Vbeta and 13 Jbeta primers. The table came from immunoSEQ multiplex PCR; TCRdb's copy has only in-frame clones and leaves some out. In all, the sample yields over 45,000 clones. The specimen sequenced was PBMCs. The source of this sequence is a woman younger than 35 in good health and CMV-seronegative.

The CDR3 spells CASSQGREVDGYTF. The CDR3 DNA sequence: TGCGCCAGCAGCCAAGGGCGGGAAGTCGATGGCTACACCTTC. The gene calls are TRBV4-1 and TRBJ1-2, with D uncertain. With 1 base removed from V and 6 bases from J, the gap between germline ends came to 12 bases. The CDR3 is made up of 14 amino acids. Germline assignment: CDR1 MGHRA and CDR2 YSYEKL.